The rows below give T cell receptor beta chains drawn from one sample of a study of blood T cell repertoires in COVID-19. Clones were read by immunoSEQ multiplex PCR, and TCRdb kept only the in-frame ones, dropping some. The sample holds about 330,000 clones, approximately 88% seen once. The material sequenced was peripheral blood. The receptors here all came from a man under 40 with COVID-19, enrolled during active disease. Both conserved end residues are trimmed from each CDR3.

V gene | CDR3 protein
TRBV7-8 | ASSLDPRGSGRSSWEQY
TRBV15 | ATSRDRITGNANEKLF
TRBV7-9 | ASSAERGEGTEAF
TRBV10-2 | ASAGTTNTGELF
TRBV3-1/TRBV3-2 | ASSQGSGEPYNEQF
TRBV28 | ASSLRGSGISYNEQF
TRBV4-2 | ASSQERTGNNQPQH
TRBV9 | ASSVGDRAGELF
TRBV5-4 | ASSLDAGVNTIY
TRBV5-6 | ASSLEGGDEAF
TRBV19 | ASSEGQGSSEQY
TRBV27 | ASSLFPPDRVNYGYT
TRBV5-6 | ASSIWTGGYNSPLH